This entry concerns a single T cell receptor (beta chain). CDR1 LNHDA and CDR2 SQIVND come from the germline V gene (reference sequence). Losses at the gene ends were 7 bases for V and 8 bases for J; bases not matched to a gene: 8. There are 14 residues in the CDR3. This entry belongs to a study of blood T cell repertoires in COVID-19. Background on the study: There were acute and convalescent COVID-19 samples, and they came from the United States, Italy and Spain. Nucleic acid was either cDNA or gDNA, and it came from T cells, B-cell-depleted T cells, or PBMCs.

Source study methods: How many nucleated cells were present was estimated from reference gene primer amplification. Data came from immunoSEQ multiplex PCR; TCRdb stores just in-frame clones and leaves some out. From that table come the V and J calls and clone size; the DNA was used to work out D and trimming. The table records over 70,000 clones, around 90% of them present only once. This chain connects TRBV19 to TRBJ1-2, with TRBD1 identical over 12 bases. Sequenced input: peripheral blood. The sequence came from a woman of 80 years or more with active or convalescent COVID-19. CDR3 bases: TGTGCCAGTAACAAGGGACAGGGGGCGGGCGGCTACACCTTC. Amino acids: CASNKGQGAGGYTF. Based on the CDR3 plus reference TRBV19 and TRBJ1-2, the full variable domain is DGGITQSPKYLFRKEGQNVTLSCEQNLNHDAMYWYRQDPGQGLRLIYYSQIVNDFQKGDIAEGYSVSREKKESFPLTVTSAQKNPTAFYLCASNKGQGAGGYTFGSGTRLTVV.